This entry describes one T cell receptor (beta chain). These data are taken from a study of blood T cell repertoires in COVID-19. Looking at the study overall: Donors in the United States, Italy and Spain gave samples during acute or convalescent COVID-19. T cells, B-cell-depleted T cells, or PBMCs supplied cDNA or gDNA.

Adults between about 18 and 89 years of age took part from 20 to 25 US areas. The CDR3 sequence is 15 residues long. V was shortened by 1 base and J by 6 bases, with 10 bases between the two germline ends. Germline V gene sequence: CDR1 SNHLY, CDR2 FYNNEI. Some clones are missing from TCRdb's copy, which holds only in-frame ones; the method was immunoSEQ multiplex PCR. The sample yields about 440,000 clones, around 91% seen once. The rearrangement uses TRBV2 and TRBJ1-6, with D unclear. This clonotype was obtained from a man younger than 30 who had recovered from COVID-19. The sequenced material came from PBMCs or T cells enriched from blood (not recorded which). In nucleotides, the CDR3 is TGTGCCAGCAGTGAAGGGGCGGGCTTTAATTCACCCCTCCACTTT. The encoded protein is CASSEGAGFNSPLHF.